A single sample is the source of the 14 T cell receptor beta chains below, sequenced in a study of radiotherapy plus CTLA-4 blockade in lung cancer. Some clones are missing from TCRdb's copy, which holds only in-frame ones; the method was immunoSEQ multiplex PCR. The sample records around 110,000 clones, approximately 77% being singletons. Source: peripheral blood, taken from a patient treated with radiotherapy plus ipilimumab. These TCRs come from a human donor with non-small cell lung cancer that progressed on radiotherapy plus ipilimumab. Some clones in this sample may be carry-over from other donors' samples.

This chain uses TRBV7-2 with TRBJ2-7; 8 positions agree with TRBD2. The CDR3 sequence is 13 residues long. In germline, CDR1 is SGHTA, CDR2 FQGNSA. J gave up 6 bases and V 4 bases, and 5 bases lay outside the gene matches. The CDR3: CASSSPGGIEQYF. The CDR3 DNA reads as TGTGCCAGCAGCTCCCCGGGAGGGATCGAGCAGTACTTC.

About this clone itself: One end of the junction fails to match germline, which may point to a read error. The chain couples TRBV7-7 to TRBJ2-5; D may be TRBD1 or TRBD2 (5 bases each). This CDR3 region has 15 residues. Germline V gives CDR1 SSHAT, CDR2 FNYEAQ (reference sequence). The chain's CDR3 is CASSLGASYSETQYF. CDR3 coding DNA: TGTGCTAGCAGCTTAGGGGCTAGCTACTCAGAGACCCAGTACTTC.

This chain joins TRBV6-6 and TRBJ1-2; 7 nucleotides match TRBD1. Germline CDR1 reads MNHNY; CDR2 reads SVGAGI (reference sequence). V was clipped by 6 bases and J by 6 bases; unmatched bases: 7. CDR3 length: 13 residues. CDR3 nucleotides: TGTGCCAGCAGCCCTGGGACAGCTCATGGCTACACCTTC. The encoded protein is CASSPGTAHGYTF.

V gene TRBV18 combines with J gene TRBJ2-5; TRBD2 is a possible D gene (6 bases). Germline lookup yields CDR1 KGHSH and CDR2 LQKENI. Trimming cost V 5 bases and J 1 base, with 11 bases left between them. This CDR3 is 14 amino acids long. CDR3 loop: CASSGLLAQETQYF. In DNA, the CDR3 is TGTGCCAGCTCAGGACTACTAGCCCAAGAGACCCAGTACTTC.

This clone has just a few counts. J is TRBJ1-5 and V is TRBV28; the D is unclear. CDR3 length: 13 residues. Germline-derived CDR1 and CDR2 are MDHEN and SYDVKM. V gave up 6 bases and J gave up 8 bases, with 14 bases separating them. The CDR3 DNA reads as TGTGCCAGCAGGGCGGGTAAGTGGGAGCCCCAGCATTTT. This codes for CASRAGKWEPQHF. Drawing the rest from reference TRBV28 and TRBJ1-5, the complete variable domain is DVKVTQSSRYLVKRTGEKVFLECVQDMDHENMFWYRQDPGLGLRLIYFSYDVKMKEKGDIPEGYSVSREKKERFSLILESASTNQTSMYLCASRAGKWEPQHFGDGTRLSIL.

The rearrangement uses TRBV6-6 and TRBJ1-1; TRBD1 matches 7 bases. Germline V gene data show CDR1 as MNHNY and CDR2 as SVGAGI (reference sequence). Losses at the gene ends were 7 bases for V and 5 bases for J; bases not matched to a gene: 4. The CDR3 covers 12 residues. CDR3 protein: CASNQGGTEAFF. Here the CDR3 DNA reads TGTGCCAGCAACCAGGGGGGGACTGAAGCTTTCTTT.

V and J are TRBV5-1 and TRBJ2-1, with 7 positions matching TRBD2. This CDR3 has 15 residues. The trim removed 0 bases at V and 4 bases at J, leaving 4 bases unmatched. From germline, CDR1 is SGHRS and CDR2 YFSETQ. CDR3 nucleotides: TGCGCCAGCAGCTTGGCAACTAGCGATTACAATGAGCAGTTCTTC. Protein product: CASSLATSDYNEQFF. The entire variable domain, with the rest obtained from reference TRBV5-1 and TRBJ2-1, is as follows: KAGVTQTPRYLIKTRGQQVTLSCSPISGHRSVSWYQQTPGQGLQFLFEYFSETQRNKGNFPGRFSGRQFSNSRSEMNVSTLELGDSALYLCASSLATSDYNEQFFGPGTRLTVL.

The rearrangement uses TRBV4-2 and TRBJ2-3, with 13 bases identical to TRBD2. CDR1 LGHNA and CDR2 YNFKEQ come from the germline V gene. V was pared by 4 bases and J by 3 bases, with 4 bases of the junction left unmatched. CDR3 size: 16 residues. This CDR3 reads CASSPRTSGGTDTQYF. In DNA, the CDR3 is TGTGCCAGCAGCCCCCGGACTAGCGGGGGTACAGATACGCAGTATTTT.

The sample holds one count of this clone. The genes are TRBV5-1 and TRBJ2-5; no clear D. Germline V CDR1 and CDR2: SGHRS, YFSETQ. V dropped 2 bases and J dropped 4 bases, with 9 bases sitting between them. This CDR3 is built from 13 residues. Here the CDR3 DNA reads TGCGCCAGCAGCTTCGGGTTAGCAGAGACCCAGTACTTC. Residues: CASSFGLAETQYF.

The chain recombines TRBV28 with TRBJ2-7, with TRBD1 matching 7 bases. Germline CDR1 MDHEN, CDR2 SYDVKM. This CDR3 spans 16 amino acids. Trimming cost V 0 bases and J 2 bases; bases outside gene matches: 7. The CDR3 spells CASSLWGTTGPYEQYF. CDR3 DNA: TGTGCCAGCAGTTTATGGGGAACGACAGGGCCCTACGAGCAGTACTTC.

This clone showed up just a few times. The rearrangement uses TRBV6-1 and TRBJ1-1, with TRBD1 matching 8 bases. The trim removed 6 bases at V and 4 bases at J, leaving 7 bases unmatched. This CDR3 comprises 14 residues. Germline CDR1 reads MNHNS; CDR2 reads SASEGT. The CDR3 DNA reads TGTGCCAGCAGCCAGACAGGGGAATTCACTGAAGCTTTCTTT. As protein: CASSQTGEFTEAFF.

This chain's CDR3 is CASTFGSNTGELFF. CDR3 nucleotides: TGTGCCAGCACCTTCGGGAGTAACACCGGGGAGCTGTTTTTT. The chain combines TRBV7-8 with TRBJ2-2; the D gene is possibly TRBD2 (6 bases). The V end lost 7 bases, the J end lost 2 bases, and 11 bases lay between the germline ends. CDR3 length equals 14 residues. The V gene's germline CDR1 is SGHVS and CDR2 FQNEAQ.

The chain joins TRBV5-1 to TRBJ1-2, with TRBD1 matching 9 bases. The CDR3 runs 15 residues. Per the germline V gene, CDR1 is SGHRS and CDR2 is YFSETQ. The ends lost 4 bases at V and 4 bases at J; junction bases unmatched: 8. CDR3 loop: CASSPTGTGLYGYTF. DNA of the CDR3: TGCGCCAGCAGCCCGACCGGGACAGGGCTCTATGGCTACACCTTC.

The J gene is TRBJ2-7, the V gene TRBV2, with D unresolved. Germline V CDR1 and CDR2: SNHLY, FYNNEI. With 3 bases removed from V and 2 bases from J, the gap between germline ends came to 2 bases. CDR3 length: 11 amino acids. CDR3 sequence reads: CASSDPYEQYF. As DNA, the CDR3 is TGTGCCAGCAGTGACCCCTACGAGCAGTACTTC. The variable domain in full, with the rest retrieved from reference TRBV2 and TRBJ2-7, is EPEVTQTPSHQVTQMGQEVILRCVPISNHLYFYWYRQILGQKVEFLVSFYNNEISEKSEIFDDQFSVERPDGSNFTLKIRSTKLEDSAMYFCASSDPYEQYFGPGTRLTVT.